These T cell receptor beta chains were read from a single sample in a study of T cell responses to AZD1222 COVID-19 vaccine. The table came from immunoSEQ multiplex PCR; TCRdb's copy has only in-frame clones and leaves some out. The profile shows 130,000 or so clones, 94% of them singletons. The source was peripheral blood, collected on day 0 of AZD1222 vaccination. These receptors originate from an adult in good health. Both conserved end residues are part of each CDR3. The D gene is left open where the match is weak. Rows give clone size only sometimes, using once, few, many, or a class for an expanded clone.

TRBJ2-1	.	TRBV2	TRBD2	TGTGCCAGCAGTGAGGGACTAGCGGAGTACAATGAGCAGTTCTTC	CASSEGLAEYNEQFF
TRBJ1-5	.	TRBV5-1	TRBD1	TGCGCCAGCAGCTTCGAAGGGAGACCAAATTTGACAGGGGAGAACGGCAATCAGCCCCAGCATTTT	CASSFEGRPNLTGENGNQPQHF
TRBJ1-2	.	TRBV9	TRBD1	TGTGCCAGCAATCGTAACCGGGCGACAGGGGGCGATTATGGCTACACCTTC	CASNRNRATGGDYGYTF
TRBJ2-1	.	TRBV7-9	.	TGTGCCAGCAGCTCCACTACAGGGTCCCTCAATGAGCAGTTCTTC	CASSSTTGSLNEQFF
TRBJ2-1	.	TRBV11-2	.	TGTGCCAGCAGCGGCGAGGGAGGGGGGTTCTCCTACAATGAGCAGTTCTTC	CASSGEGGGFSYNEQFF
TRBJ2-2	.	TRBV9	TRBD1	TGTGCCAGCAGCACAGGGGGATTCACCGGGGAGCTGTTTTTT	CASSTGGFTGELFF
TRBJ1-5	.	TRBV19	.	TGTGCCAGTAGTATCGGAGATAAGGGGAATCAGCCCCAGCATTTT	CASSIGDKGNQPQHF
TRBJ1-4	.	TRBV28	TRBD1	TGTGCCAGCTCGCGACAGGGGGCTAATGAAAAACTGTTTTTT	CASSRQGANEKLFF
TRBJ2-5	once	TRBV6-6	.	TGTGCCAGCAGTTACTCGAGAGGGGAAGAGACCCAGTACTTC	CASSYSRGEETQYF
TRBJ1-6	.	TRBV7-2	TRBD1	TGTGCCAGCACCCGACAGGGGGCTGTTTCACCCCTCCACTTT	CASTRQGAVSPLHF
TRBJ1-2	.	TRBV6-5	.	TGTGCCAGCAGGGAGTTCGGCGGGGACTATGGCTACACCTTC	CASREFGGDYGYTF
TRBJ2-1	.	TRBV11-2	.	TGTGCCAGCAGCCTCAACAATGAGCAGTTCTTC	CASSLNNEQFF
TRBJ1-3	.	TRBV2	.	TGTGCCAGCAGTGGACTGATCTCTGGAAACACCATATATTTT	CASSGLISGNTIYF
TRBJ2-7	.	TRBV6-1	.	TGTGCCAGCAGTGAATCGCAGGGGGGAAGCTACGAGCAGTACTTC	CASSESQGGSYEQYF
TRBJ2-7	.	TRBV11-2	TRBD2	TGTGCCAGCAGCTTAGATATAGCGGCTAGCGGCCTCTGGAGAAACGAGCAGTACTTC	CASSLDIAASGLWRNEQYF
TRBJ2-2	.	TRBV28	TRBD1	TGTGCCAGCAGTCGGACAGGGCAGGGCGGGGAGCTGTTTTTT	CASSRTGQGGELFF
TRBJ1-4	.	TRBV2	.	TGTGCCAGCGTTCGGACAGAACTTAATGAAAAACTGTTTTTT	CASVRTELNEKLFF
TRBJ2-7	.	TRBV18	.	TGTGCCAGCTCACCAGGGCAAGGGGCTAGTTCTTGGTACGAGCAGTACTTC	CASSPGQGASSWYEQYF
TRBJ2-3	.	TRBV9	TRBD2	TGTGCCAGCAGCCGGACTAGCGGGAGTAAAACAGATACGCAGTATTTT	CASSRTSGSKTDTQYF
TRBJ2-3	.	TRBV3-1/TRBV3-2	.	TGTGCCAGCAGCCAAGGGGCAGGTTCGGGCACAGATACGCAGTATTTT	CASSQGAGSGTDTQYF
TRBJ1-2	.	TRBV27	TRBD1	TGTGCCAGCAGTAGGGACAGGGGGACCTATGGCTACACCTTC	CASSRDRGTYGYTF
TRBJ1-5	few	TRBV2	.	TGTGCCAGCAGTGTTACAGAGGATTACCGCAATCAGCCCCAGCATTTT	CASSVTEDYRNQPQHF
TRBJ1-1	.	TRBV15	.	TGTGCCACCAGCGCGGACTACACTGAAGCTTTCTTT	CATSADYTEAFF
TRBJ2-3	.	TRBV7-2	TRBD2	TGTGCCAGCAGCAGAAGCGGGAGCGAAGATACGCAGTATTTT	CASSRSGSEDTQYF
TRBJ2-3	.	TRBV6-5	TRBD2	TGTGCCAGCAGAGTAGCGGGAGGCAGCACAGATACGCAGTATTTT	CASRVAGGSTDTQYF
TRBJ2-1	.	TRBV30	TRBD2	TGTGCCTGGAGCCCCCTCGGGACTAGCGGGAACAATGAGCAGTTCTTC	CAWSPLGTSGNNEQFF
TRBJ2-2	.	TRBV5-6	.	TGTGCCAGCAGCTTGGTGGGACCTCCGGAGACGGGCGGGGAGCTGTTTTTT	CASSLVGPPETGGELFF
TRBJ1-2	.	TRBV7-9	.	TGTGCCAGCAGCTTCGGCAGGGATAGCTATGGCTACACCTTC	CASSFGRDSYGYTF
TRBJ2-3	.	TRBV18	.	TGTGCCAGCTCACCACCGCGGCTAGGAAGGGTCACAGATACGCAGTATTTT	CASSPPRLGRVTDTQYF
TRBJ2-7	many	TRBV7-9	.	TGTGCCAGCAGCTTAAGTAATACAGAGTCAGGCGAGCAGTACTTC	CASSLSNTESGEQYF
TRBJ1-3	.	TRBV29-1	.	TGCAGCGTTGAAGGGGCGAAGGGTAAATCTGGAAACACCATATATTTT	CSVEGAKGKSGNTIYF
TRBJ1-2	.	TRBV15	TRBD1	TGTGCCACCAGCAGAGCGGGACAGGGGGCGGGAGGCTACACCTTC	CATSRAGQGAGGYTF
TRBJ1-4	.	TRBV11-2	.	TGTGCCAGCAGCCCCCCCGGGGCCAATAATGAAAAACTGTTTTTT	CASSPPGANNEKLFF
TRBJ2-7	.	TRBV10-2	TRBD2	TGCGCCAGCACTTCCGGGGGGGAGCAGTACTTC	CASTSGGEQYF
TRBJ2-5	.	TRBV3-1/TRBV3-2	TRBD2	TGTGCCAGCAACACGCGGGGACTAGCGGGAGGGCCGGGGACCCAGTACTTC	CASNTRGLAGGPGTQYF
TRBJ2-3	.	TRBV25-1	TRBD1	TGTGCCAGCAGTGAACCTATAGGGGACAGAAGCACAGATACGCAGTATTTT	CASSEPIGDRSTDTQYF
TRBJ1-2	.	TRBV15	.	TGTGCCACCAGCAGAGAGGGCAGGCGCGAGCGAGGCTACACCTTC	CATSREGRRERGYTF
TRBJ2-1	.	TRBV9	TRBD2	TGTGCCAGCAGCGCTGGACTAGCGGGAGGCAATGAGCAGTTCTTC	CASSAGLAGGNEQFF
TRBJ2-7	.	TRBV7-8	.	TGTGCCAGCAGCCAGGTATTCGGCGAGCAGTACTTC	CASSQVFGEQYF
TRBJ2-6	.	TRBV19	.	TGTGCCAGTAGTATAAGGCCGGGGAGCTCTGGGGCCAACGTCCTGACTTTC	CASSIRPGSSGANVLTF
TRBJ1-1	.	TRBV10-2	.	TGCGCCAGCAGTGCTAGACAGGACAAGAACACTGAAGCTTTCTTT	CASSARQDKNTEAFF
TRBJ1-5	once	TRBV6-6	.	TGTGCCAGCAGTTACGACGGGACCCAGCATTTT	CASSYDGTQHF
TRBJ1-6	.	TRBV19	.	TGTGCCAGTAGTATAGATCTATTGGATTCACCCCTCCACTTT	CASSIDLLDSPLHF
TRBJ1-2	.	TRBV2	.	TGTGCCAGCAGTGAACGAGAGGTCGGCTATGGCTACACCTTC	CASSEREVGYGYTF
TRBJ2-4	.	TRBV3-1/TRBV3-2	TRBD2	TGTGCCAGCAGCCCTACTAGCGGGATAGCCAAAAACATTCAGTACTTC	CASSPTSGIAKNIQYF
TRBJ2-3	.	TRBV4-2	TRBD2	TGTGCCAGCAGCCAACGACTAGCGGGACCCACAGATACGCAGTATTTT	CASSQRLAGPTDTQYF
TRBJ1-4	once	TRBV7-9	.	TGTGCCAGCAGCTTTGGACGGCAAGCAACTAATGAAAAACTGTTTTTT	CASSFGRQATNEKLFF
TRBJ1-4	.	TRBV6-5	TRBD1	TGTGCCAGCAGTCATGACGGGACAGGGAAGGAACTGTTTTTT	CASSHDGTGKELFF
TRBJ2-1	.	TRBV7-3	.	TGTGCCAGCAGCGTGACCACTGGCTCCTACAATGAGCAGTTCTTC	CASSVTTGSYNEQFF
TRBJ2-3	.	TRBV7-9	TRBD2	TGTGCCAGCAGCTTAGGGGGTGGCGGGAGAGGAATAGATACGCAGTATTTT	CASSLGGGGRGIDTQYF
TRBJ1-1	.	TRBV3-1/TRBV3-2	TRBD1	TGTGCCAGCAGGAACGACAGGGTGAACACTGAAGCTTTCTTT	CASRNDRVNTEAFF
TRBJ1-3	once	TRBV5-6	.	TGTGCCAGCAGCTTGGGTGGTCGGAAGGAGACCACCATATATTTT	CASSLGGRKETTIYF
TRBJ2-3	.	TRBV5-4	TRBD2	TGTGCCAGCAGCTTTGCGCGGGAGCCAGATACGCAGTATTTT	CASSFAREPDTQYF
TRBJ1-3	.	TRBV5-1	.	TGCGCCAGCAGCTTGGGGACGGCGGGAAACACCATATATTTT	CASSLGTAGNTIYF
TRBJ2-3	.	TRBV9	.	TGTGCCAGCAGCGTAGCCAGCATGGGGGGACCTCGCACAGATACGCAGTATTTT	CASSVASMGGPRTDTQYF
TRBJ1-5	.	TRBV11-2	TRBD1	TGTGCCAGCAGCTTAACCGCAGGGGGGAGTCTGCCCCAGCATTTT	CASSLTAGGSLPQHF
TRBJ1-2	once	TRBV6-1	.	TGTGCCAGCAGTGACCTGCCTGGGCAGGATGCTAACTATGGCTGCACCTTC	CASSDLPGQDANYGCTF
TRBJ2-1	.	TRBV19	.	TGTGCCAGTAGTATTCTGGGGGATGAGCAGTTCTTC	CASSILGDEQFF
TRBJ1-1	once	TRBV3-1/TRBV3-2	.	TGTGCCAGCAGCCAGGACGGCGGGAACACTGAAGCTTTCTTT	CASSQDGGNTEAFF